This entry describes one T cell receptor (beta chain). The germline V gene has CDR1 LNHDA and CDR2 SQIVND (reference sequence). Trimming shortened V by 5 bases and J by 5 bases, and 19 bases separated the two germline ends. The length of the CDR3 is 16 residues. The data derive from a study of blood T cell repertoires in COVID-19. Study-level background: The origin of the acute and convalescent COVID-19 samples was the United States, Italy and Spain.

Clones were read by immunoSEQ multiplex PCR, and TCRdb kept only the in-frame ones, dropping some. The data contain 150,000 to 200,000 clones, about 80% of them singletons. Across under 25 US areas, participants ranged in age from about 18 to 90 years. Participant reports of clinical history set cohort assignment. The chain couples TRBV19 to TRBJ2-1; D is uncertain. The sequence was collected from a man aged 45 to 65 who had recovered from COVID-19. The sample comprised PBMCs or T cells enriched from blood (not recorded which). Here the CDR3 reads CASSVPGRTINNEQFF. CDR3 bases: TGTGCCAGTAGTGTTCCGGGTCGCACCATAAACAATGAGCAGTTCTTC.